Here is one TCR beta chain with its context. Its antigen is not known. Absence of ophthalmopathy progression within 18 months defined stable Graves' hyperthyroidism. TCR beta CDR3 sequences were amplified from RNA transcripts. HTBI primers drove first-round RT-PCR of the TCR CDR3. TCRdb processed the multiplex PCR reads anew with MiXCR; each CDR3 protein has one entry. The data hold hundreds of thousands of distinct CDR3 sequences, with around 15% observed a single time. V dropped 0 bases and J dropped 10 bases, with 10 bases sitting between them. The CDR3 runs to 13 residues. Germline assignment: CDR1 ENHRY and CDR2 SYGVKD. This specimen comes from a study of T cells in Graves' hyperthyroidism and ophthalmopathy. Findings and caveats of the study: Clonotypes that were expanded in thyroid above 0.001 mostly appeared in blood too.

This clonotype was obtained from a woman under 30 with Graves' hyperthyroidism. The chain joins TRBV10-3 to TRBJ2-1; D is ambiguous. The sample comprised blood. CDR3 region: CAISESYAGEQFF. As DNA, the CDR3 is TGTGCCATCAGTGAGTCGTACGCCGGAGAGCAGTTCTTC.